A selection of T cell receptor beta chains follows, all from one sample in a study of cytomegalovirus exposure and HLA in healthy donors. Sequencing used immunoSEQ multiplex PCR; TCRdb keeps in-frame clones, though not all of them. The sample totals 65,000 to 80,000 clones. The material sequenced was PBMCs. The source of these receptors is a man aged 30-40 years in good health and CMV-seronegative. The CDR3 runs from the conserved cysteine through the conserved F or W. Fields, in order: V gene, J gene, CDR3 protein.

TRBV5-1,TRBJ1-4,CASSRTANNEKLFF
TRBV18,TRBJ1-5,CASSTGTGGNQPQHF
TRBV6-5,TRBJ1-2,CASSTTGYYGYTF
TRBV29-1,TRBJ2-7,CSVEDPEQYEQYF
TRBV4-3,TRBJ2-5,CASSLGTGDQETQYF
TRBV14,TRBJ1-2,CASSHRGRTWSGYTF
TRBV5-1,TRBJ1-2,CASSFFSGGRNYGYTF
TRBV11-2,TRBJ1-2,CASSLGPGLTGYGYTF
TRBV18,TRBJ2-2,CASSPRQGDTGELFF
TRBV28,TRBJ1-4,CASSLWGQATNEKLFF
TRBV4-1,TRBJ2-7,CASSLGQRTYEQYF
TRBV6-5,TRBJ2-5,CASSYRGETQYF
TRBV19,TRBJ1-2,CASSFTGGGGYTF
TRBV5-6,TRBJ2-5,CASSLRSGRAGLETQYF
TRBV19,TRBJ2-1,CASSQGWGDEQFF
TRBV28,TRBJ2-3,CASSFSAGATDTQYF
TRBV6-5,TRBJ1-5,CASSPTSGNQPQHF
TRBV6-1,TRBJ2-7,CATSDSPGYEQYF